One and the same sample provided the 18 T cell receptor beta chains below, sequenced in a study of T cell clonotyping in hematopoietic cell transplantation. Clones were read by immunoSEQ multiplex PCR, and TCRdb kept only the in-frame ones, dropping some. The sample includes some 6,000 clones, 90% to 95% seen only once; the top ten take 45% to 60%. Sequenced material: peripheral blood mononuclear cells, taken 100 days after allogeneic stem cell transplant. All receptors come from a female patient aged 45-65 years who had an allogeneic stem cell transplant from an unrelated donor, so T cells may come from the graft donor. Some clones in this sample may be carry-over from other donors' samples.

The CDR3 region has the DNA TGTGCCAGCAGTTTGCACAGGGGGGAGTTATACGAGCAGTACTTC. Its protein product is CASSLHRGELYEQYF. The rearrangement links TRBV28 to TRBJ2-7, with 8 bases matching TRBD1. V shed 3 bases, J shed 4 bases, and the junction held 8 bases outside the gene matches. Germline V gene sequence: CDR1 MDHEN, CDR2 SYDVKM. The CDR3 extends over 15 amino acids.

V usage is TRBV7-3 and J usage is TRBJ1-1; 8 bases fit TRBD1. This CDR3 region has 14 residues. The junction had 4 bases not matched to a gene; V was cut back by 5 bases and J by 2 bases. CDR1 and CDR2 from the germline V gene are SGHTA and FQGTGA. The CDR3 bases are TGTGCCAGCAGCGTACAGGGGGGAAACACTGAAGCTTTCTTT. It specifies CASSVQGGNTEAFF.

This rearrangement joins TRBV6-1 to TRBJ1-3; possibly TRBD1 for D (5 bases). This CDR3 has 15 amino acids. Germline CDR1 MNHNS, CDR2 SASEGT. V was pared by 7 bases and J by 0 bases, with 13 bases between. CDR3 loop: CASITGTLSGNTIYF. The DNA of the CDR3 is TGTGCCAGCATAACAGGAACTCTCTCTGGAAACACCATATATTTT.

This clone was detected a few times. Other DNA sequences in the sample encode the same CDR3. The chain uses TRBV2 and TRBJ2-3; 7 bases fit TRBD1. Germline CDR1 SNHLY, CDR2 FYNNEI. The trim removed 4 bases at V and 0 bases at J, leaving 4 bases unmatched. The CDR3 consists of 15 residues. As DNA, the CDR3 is TGTGCCAGCAGTGCCGGGACAGCTAGCACAGATACGCAGTATTTT. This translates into CASSAGTASTDTQYF. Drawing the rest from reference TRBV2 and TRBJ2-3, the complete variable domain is EPEVTQTPSHQVTQMGQEVILRCVPISNHLYFYWYRQILGQKVEFLVSFYNNEISEKSEIFDDQFSVERPDGSNFTLKIRSTKLEDSAMYFCASSAGTASTDTQYFGPGTRLTVL.

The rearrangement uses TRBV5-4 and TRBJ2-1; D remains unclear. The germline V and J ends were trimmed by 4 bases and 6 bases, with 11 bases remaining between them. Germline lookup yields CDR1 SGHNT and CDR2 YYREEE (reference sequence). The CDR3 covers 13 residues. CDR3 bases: TGTGCCAGCAGCCATGGATCCCTCAATGAGCAGTTCTTC. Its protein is CASSHGSLNEQFF.

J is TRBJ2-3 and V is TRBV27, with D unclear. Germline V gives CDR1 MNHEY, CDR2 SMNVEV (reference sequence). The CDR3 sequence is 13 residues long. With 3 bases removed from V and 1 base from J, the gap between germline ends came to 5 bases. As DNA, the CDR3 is TGTGCCAGCAGTTTGCGAGGCACAGATACGCAGTATTTT. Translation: CASSLRGTDTQYF.

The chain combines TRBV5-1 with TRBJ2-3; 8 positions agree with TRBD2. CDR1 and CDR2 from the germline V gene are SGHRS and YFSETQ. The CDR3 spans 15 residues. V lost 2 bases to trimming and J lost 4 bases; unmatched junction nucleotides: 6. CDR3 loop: CASSFAPGGADTQYF. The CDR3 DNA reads TGCGCCAGCAGCTTCGCTCCGGGAGGGGCAGATACGCAGTATTTT.

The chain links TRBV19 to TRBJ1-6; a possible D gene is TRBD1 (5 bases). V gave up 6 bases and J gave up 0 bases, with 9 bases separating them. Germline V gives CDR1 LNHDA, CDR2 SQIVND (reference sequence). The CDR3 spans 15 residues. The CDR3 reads CASSGGGSYNSPLHF. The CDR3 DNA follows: TGTGCCAGTAGCGGGGGAGGCTCCTATAATTCACCCCTCCACTTT.

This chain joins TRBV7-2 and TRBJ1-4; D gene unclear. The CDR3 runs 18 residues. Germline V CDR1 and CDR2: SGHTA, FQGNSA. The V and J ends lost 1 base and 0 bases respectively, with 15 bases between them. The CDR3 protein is CASSLVSGVVATNEKLFF. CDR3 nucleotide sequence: TGTGCCAGCAGCTTAGTATCTGGGGTGGTAGCAACTAATGAAAAACTGTTTTTT.

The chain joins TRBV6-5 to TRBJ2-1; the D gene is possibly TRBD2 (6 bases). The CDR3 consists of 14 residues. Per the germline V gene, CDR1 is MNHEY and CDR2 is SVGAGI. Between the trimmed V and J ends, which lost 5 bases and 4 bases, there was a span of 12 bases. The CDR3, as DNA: TGTGCCAGCAGTACCTCCGGGACTTACAATGAGCAGTTCTTC. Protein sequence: CASSTSGTYNEQFF.

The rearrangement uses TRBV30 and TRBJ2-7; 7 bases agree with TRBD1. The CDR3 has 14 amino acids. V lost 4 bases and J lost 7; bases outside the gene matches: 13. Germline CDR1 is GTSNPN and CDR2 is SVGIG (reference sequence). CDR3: CAWNVDRAPGEQYF. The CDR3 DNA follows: TGTGCCTGGAATGTCGACAGGGCCCCAGGAGAGCAGTACTTC.

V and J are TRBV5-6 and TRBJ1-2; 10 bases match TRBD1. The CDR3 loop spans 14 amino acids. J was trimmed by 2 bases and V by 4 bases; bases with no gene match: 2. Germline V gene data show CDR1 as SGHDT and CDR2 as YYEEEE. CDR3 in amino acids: CASSVGQGNYGYTF. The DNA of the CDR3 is TGTGCCAGCAGCGTGGGACAGGGGAACTATGGCTACACCTTC.

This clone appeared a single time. CDR3 nucleotide sequence: TGTGCCTGGAGTGGGGAGGGTTGGTCACCCCTCCACTTT. As protein: CAWSGEGWSPLHF. The V gene is TRBV30, the J gene TRBJ1-6, with D unresolved. Germline CDR1 is GTSNPN and CDR2 is SVGIG (reference sequence). The V gene lost 1 base and the J gene lost 10 bases, with 11 bases spanning the gap. The CDR3 runs to 13 residues. The variable domain in full, with the rest retrieved from reference TRBV30 and TRBJ1-6, is SQTIHQWPATLVQPVGSPLSLECTVEGTSNPNLYWYRQAAGRGLQLLFYSVGIGQISSEVPQNLSASRPQDRQFILSSKKLLLSDSGFYLCAWSGEGWSPLHFGNGTRLTVT.

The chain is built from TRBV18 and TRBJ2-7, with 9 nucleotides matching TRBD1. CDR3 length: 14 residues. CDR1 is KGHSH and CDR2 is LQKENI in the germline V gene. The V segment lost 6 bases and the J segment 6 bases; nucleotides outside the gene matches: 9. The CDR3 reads CASSPGQGTGEQYF. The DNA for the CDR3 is TGTGCCAGCTCTCCAGGACAGGGGACGGGCGAGCAGTACTTC.

The CDR3, as DNA: TGTGCCAGCAGGCACACCAATTCACCCCTCCACTTT. Translated, it gives CASRHTNSPLHF. The genes are TRBV6-5 and TRBJ1-6; no firm D call. V lost 6 bases, J lost 7 bases, and 7 bases lay in between. Germline CDR1 MNHEY, CDR2 SVGAGI. The CDR3 consists of 12 residues.

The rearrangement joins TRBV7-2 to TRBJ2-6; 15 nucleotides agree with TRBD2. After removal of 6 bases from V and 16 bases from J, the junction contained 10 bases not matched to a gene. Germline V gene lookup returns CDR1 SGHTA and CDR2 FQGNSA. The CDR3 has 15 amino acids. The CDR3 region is CASRKTGTSGGKLTF. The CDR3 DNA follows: TGTGCCAGCAGGAAAACAGGGACTAGCGGGGGGAAGCTGACTTTC.

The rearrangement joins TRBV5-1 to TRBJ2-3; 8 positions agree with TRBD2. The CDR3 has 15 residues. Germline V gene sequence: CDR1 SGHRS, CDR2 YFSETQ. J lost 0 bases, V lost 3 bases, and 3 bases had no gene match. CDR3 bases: TGCGCCAGCAGCTACCAGCGGGGGAGCACAGATACGCAGTATTTT. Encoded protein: CASSYQRGSTDTQYF.

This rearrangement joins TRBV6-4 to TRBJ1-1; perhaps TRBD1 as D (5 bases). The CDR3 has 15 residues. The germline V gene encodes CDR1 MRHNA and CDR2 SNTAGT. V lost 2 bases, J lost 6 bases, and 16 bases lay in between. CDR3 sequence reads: CASSDGVGPYAEAFF. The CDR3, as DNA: TGTGCCAGCAGTGACGGTGTGGGGCCTTACGCTGAAGCTTTCTTT.